The 3 T cell receptor beta chains listed next were all sequenced from one sample in a study of cytomegalovirus exposure and HLA in healthy donors. Clones were read by immunoSEQ multiplex PCR, and TCRdb kept only the in-frame ones, dropping some. The profile shows roughly 350,000 clones, 86% of them singletons. Material for sequencing was PBMCs. The receptors stem from a woman under 30 in good health and CMV-seronegative.

The chain is built from TRBV27 and TRBJ1-5, with TRBD1 matching over 9 bases. V lost 5 bases and J lost 7; bases outside the gene matches: 6. This CDR3 comprises 14 residues. Germline CDR1 is MNHEY and CDR2 is SMNVEV (reference sequence). CDR3 region: CASSHTGGGQPQHF. CDR3 in DNA: TGTGCCAGCAGTCATACAGGGGGCGGCCAGCCCCAGCATTTT.

This chain joins TRBV29-1 and TRBJ2-1, with no clear D. The V end lost 0 bases, the J end lost 9 bases, and 9 bases lay between the germline ends. Germline V CDR1 and CDR2: SQVTM, ANQGSEA. This CDR3 spans 12 amino acids. The CDR3 here is CSVEDLGIEQFF. Written as DNA, the CDR3 is TGCAGCGTTGAAGATCTAGGAATTGAGCAGTTCTTC.

The chain links TRBV2 to TRBJ1-2, with D uncertain. Germline assignment: CDR1 SNHLY and CDR2 FYNNEI. This CDR3 is built from 13 residues. With 6 bases removed from V and 5 bases from J, the gap between germline ends came to 13 bases. CDR3 DNA: TGTGCCAGCAGGGGAGAGGGAAAATATGGCTACACCTTC. Translating it yields CASRGEGKYGYTF.